This T cell receptor beta chain was documented in a study of CD8+ T cells in alopecia areata. On the study more broadly: Those patients who were treated received oral tofacitinib, which was given at 5 to 10 mg twice daily for moderate-to-severe alopecia areata.

Study-level results: Tofacitinib significantly reduced both scalp clonality and expanded CD8+ clones among the top 100.

The CDR3 is 13 residues long. Trimming removed 2 bases at V and 8 bases at J, with 12 bases between. CDR1 and CDR2 from the germline V gene are SEHNR and FQNEAQ (reference sequence). Treatment of the sample: oral pan-JAK inhibitor, 5-10 mg twice daily. Punch biopsies of lesional scalp, plus peripheral blood, were taken from alopecia areata patients. As regards this clone: The antigen is unknown.

RNA was extracted and reverse transcribed into cDNA as the sequencing template. Measured with immunoSEQ multiplex PCR; TCRdb has only the in-frame clones, and not every one. The sample includes approximately 160,000 clones, approximately 57% of them seen just once. The receptor's source is a human donor with alopecia areata. The chain carries TRBV7-9 and TRBJ1-2, with D tentatively TRBD1 (5 bases). The specimen comprised CD4+ T cells sorted from blood, sampled at week 24, from a patient treated with tofacitinib. The CDR3: CASSLSQGGGYTF. The CDR3 DNA reads TGTGCCAGCAGCTTATCCCAGGGCGGGGGCTACACCTTC.